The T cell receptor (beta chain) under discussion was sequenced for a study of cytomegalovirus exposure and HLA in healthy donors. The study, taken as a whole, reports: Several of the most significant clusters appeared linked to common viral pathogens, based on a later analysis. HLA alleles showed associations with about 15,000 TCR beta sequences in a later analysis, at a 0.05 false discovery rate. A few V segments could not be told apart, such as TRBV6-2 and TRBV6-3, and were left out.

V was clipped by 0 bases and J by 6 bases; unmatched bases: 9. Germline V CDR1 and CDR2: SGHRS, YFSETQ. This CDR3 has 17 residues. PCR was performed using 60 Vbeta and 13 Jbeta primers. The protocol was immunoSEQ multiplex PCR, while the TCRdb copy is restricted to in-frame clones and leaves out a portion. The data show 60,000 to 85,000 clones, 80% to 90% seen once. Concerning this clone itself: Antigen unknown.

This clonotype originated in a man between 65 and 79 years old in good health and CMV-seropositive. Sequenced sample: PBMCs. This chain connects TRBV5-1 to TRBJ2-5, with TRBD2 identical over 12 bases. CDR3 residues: CASSLASSTSGSKTQYF. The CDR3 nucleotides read TGCGCCAGCAGCTTGGCCTCATCGACTAGCGGGAGTAAGACCCAGTACTTC. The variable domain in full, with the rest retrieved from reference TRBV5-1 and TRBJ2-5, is KAGVTQTPRYLIKTRGQQVTLSCSPISGHRSVSWYQQTPGQGLQFLFEYFSETQRNKGNFPGRFSGRQFSNSRSEMNVSTLELGDSALYLCASSLASSTSGSKTQYFGPGTRLLVL.